This T cell receptor (beta chain) was profiled in a study of blood T cells in healthy people across ages. This clonotype has more than one count but fewer than ten. The target antigen is unknown. Each donor was a healthy Caucasian individual from Russia, aged 6 to 90. Study-wide points: Age brought a roughly linear fall in TCR beta diversity measured per million T cells. Estimated diversity, derived from one million T cells, was regarded as an underestimate.

Sample-barcoded 5' priming and a J-beta primer mix drove a second PCR of about 6 to 12 cycles. The template-switch adaptor was a 5' adaptor with 12 random nucleotides. It tagged each cDNA molecule. In TCRdb, the 5' RACE reads were re-called with MiXCR into one record per CDR3 protein. In the table there are 660,000 or so distinct CDR3 sequences, under 65% of which are singletons. Germline loops: CDR1 KGHSH, CDR2 LQKENI. The CDR3 is made up of 16 amino acids. Trimming removed 3 bases from V and 4 bases from J; junction bases left unmatched: 4. The sequenced material came from blood. This rearrangement joins TRBV18 to TRBJ2-7; 15 bases map to TRBD2. The sequence derives from a man aged 55 to 70 in good health. CDR3 sequence: CASSPRTSGGGYEQYF. DNA of the CDR3: TGTGCCAGCTCACCCCGGACTAGCGGGGGGGGATACGAGCAGTACTTC. The entire variable domain, with the rest obtained from reference TRBV18 and TRBJ2-7, is as follows: NAGVMQNPRHLVRRRGQEARLRCSPMKGHSHVYWYRQLPEEGLKFMVYLQKENIIDESGMPKERFSAEFPKEGPSILRIQQVVRGDSAAYFCASSPRTSGGGYEQYFGPGTRLTVT.